The 15 T cell receptor beta chains below come from one sample, sequenced in a study of CD8+ T cells in alopecia areata (dated by TCRdb to the late 2010s). Receptor amplification or capture employed the immunoSEQ multiplex PCR assay. For TCR sequencing, RNA was extracted from every sample and reverse transcribed into cDNA to serve as template. TCRdb retrieved this table from immuneACCESS and kept in-frame rearrangements only. Not all clones are present; in checked studies, unresolved V genes account for under half, and no reason is known for the remainder. The sample includes some 110,000 clones, with roughly 55% observed a single time. The top ten hold approximately 12% of the sample. The intended sense of this specimen's time point label: 20 to 30 weeks on oral tofacitinib. In the paper's terms, the treatment or condition label means: oral pan-JAK inhibitor, 5-10 mg twice daily. This material consisted of CD8+ T cells sorted from blood, taken at week 24, from a patient treated with tofacitinib. The receptors were sampled from a human donor with alopecia areata.

The chain carries TRBV10-2 and TRBJ2-7, with a weak D call TRBD1 (5 bases). Per germline, CDR1 WSHSY and CDR2 SAAADI. Between the trimmed V and J ends, which lost 3 bases and 1 base, there was a span of 10 bases. This CDR3 has 14 amino acids. The CDR3 DNA reads TGCGCCAGCAGTGAACGGGCAGGGTCCTACGAGCAGTACTTC. Translating it yields CASSERAGSYEQYF.

V gene TRBV7-9 combines with J gene TRBJ1-1; perhaps TRBD1 as D (6 bases). CDR3 length: 14 residues. V was cut by 5 bases and J by 0 bases, with 10 bases left in between. Per germline, CDR1 SEHNR and CDR2 FQNEAQ (reference sequence). CDR3 protein: CASSLGQLNTEAFF. The CDR3 region has the DNA TGTGCCAGCAGCCTCGGACAGCTGAACACTGAAGCTTTCTTT.

Remarks on this clone: Other DNA sequences within the sample encode an identical CDR3. The chain uses TRBV9 and TRBJ2-2; D is uncertain. Germline V gives CDR1 SGDLS, CDR2 YYNGEE. The CDR3 is 13 residues long. The V gene lost 0 bases and the J gene lost 4 bases, with 4 bases spanning the gap. As DNA, the CDR3 is TGTGCCAGCAGCGTAGGAAGCACCGGGGAGCTGTTTTTT. Protein product: CASSVGSTGELFF.

This clone was seen a handful of times. The J gene is TRBJ2-1, the V gene TRBV5-5, with D unresolved. The CDR3 has 13 amino acids. The germline V gene encodes CDR1 SGHKS and CDR2 YYEKEE (reference sequence). V shed 1 base and J shed 8 bases, with 10 bases lying between them. CDR3 DNA: TGTGCCAGCAGCTTGTACGTTCCCGATGAGCAGTTCTTC. This gives the protein CASSLYVPDEQFF.

Points on this clone: Other DNA sequences in the same sample also yield this CDR3. The V and J genes are TRBV25-1 and TRBJ2-2; possibly TRBD2 for D (6 bases). V was cut by 5 bases and J by 3 bases, with 13 bases left in between. There are 15 residues in the CDR3. Germline V CDR1 and CDR2: MGHDK, SYGVNS. CDR3 DNA sequence: TGTGCCAGCAGTCAGATGTGGGGGGACACCGGGGAGCTGTTTTTT. Protein sequence: CASSQMWGDTGELFF.

The chain employs TRBV7-3 and TRBJ2-1; 11 positions agree with TRBD2. The germline gives CDR1 SGHTA, CDR2 FQGTGA. V shed 5 bases, J shed 6 bases, and the junction held 9 bases outside the gene matches. This CDR3 is built from 16 residues. The chain's CDR3 is CASSPMGLAAFNEQFF. DNA of the CDR3: TGTGCCAGCAGCCCGATGGGACTAGCGGCTTTCAATGAGCAGTTCTTC.

This clone was detected a few times. V usage is TRBV12-5 and J usage is TRBJ2-1; D gene ambiguous. The CDR3 is 11 amino acids. V was trimmed by 6 bases and J by 6 bases, leaving 6 bases between them. CDR1 and CDR2 from the germline V gene are LGHNT and FRNRAP. CDR3 loop: CASGFPNEQFF. The CDR3 DNA follows: TGTGCTAGTGGATTCCCCAATGAGCAGTTCTTC.

This clone came up once. The chain recombines TRBV5-6 with TRBJ2-7; 9 nucleotides line up with TRBD2. Trimming took 0 bases from V and 0 from J; bases not matched to a gene: 4. Germline-derived CDR1 and CDR2 are SGHDT and YYEEEE. This CDR3 is 16 amino acids long. The CDR3 nucleotides are TGTGCCAGCAGCTTGGATCTAGCGGGGAGCTCCTACGAGCAGTACTTC. It encodes CASSLDLAGSSYEQYF.

J is TRBJ2-7 and V is TRBV4-1; D is perhaps TRBD1 (5 bases). The V end lost 0 bases, the J end lost 2 bases, and 17 bases lay between the germline ends. Germline V gene sequence: CDR1 MGHRA, CDR2 YSYEKL. The CDR3 is made up of 17 amino acids. As DNA, the CDR3 is TGCGCCAGCAGCCAAGATACGGAAACAGGTGAAACCTACGAGCAGTACTTC. It translates to CASSQDTETGETYEQYF.

This chain joins TRBV30 and TRBJ1-5; 10 nucleotides match TRBD1. The germline V gene has CDR1 GTSNPN and CDR2 SVGIG (reference sequence). V shed 5 bases, J shed 4 bases, and the junction held 5 bases outside the gene matches. The CDR3 extends over 14 amino acids. DNA for the CDR3: TGTGCCTGGCAACCGGGACAGGGGAATCAGCCCCAGCATTTT. Encoded protein: CAWQPGQGNQPQHF.

The chain links TRBV13 to TRBJ1-4, with 7 bases aligning to TRBD1. The germline V gene encodes CDR1 PRHDT and CDR2 FYEKMQ (reference sequence). Trimming removed 4 bases from V and 5 bases from J; junction bases left unmatched: 4. This CDR3 has 14 residues. The DNA for the CDR3 is TGTGCCAGCAGCTCGGACAGGTCCAATGAAAAACTGTTTTTT. Amino acid sequence: CASSSDRSNEKLFF.

The chain couples TRBV10-3 to TRBJ2-7, with 7 bases identical to TRBD1. V was pared by 10 bases and J by 7 bases, with 7 bases of the junction left unmatched. The CDR3 totals 11 residues. Germline V CDR1 and CDR2: ENHRY, SYGVKD. The CDR3 loop reads CATYRGGEQYF. The DNA for the CDR3 is TGTGCCACCTACAGGGGCGGAGAGCAGTACTTC.

The chain joins TRBV27 to TRBJ2-7; D ambiguous. The CDR3 has 14 residues. Per germline, CDR1 MNHEY and CDR2 SMNVEV (reference sequence). Trimming removed 8 bases from V and 6 bases from J, with 20 bases in between. This CDR3 is CASSYGSTSSEQYF. The CDR3 DNA follows: TGTGCCAGCTCATATGGCAGCACCTCTTCCGAGCAGTACTTC.

The chain joins TRBV7-9 to TRBJ2-7; possibly TRBD1 for D (5 bases). The V end lost 5 bases, the J end lost 5 bases, and 10 bases lay between the germline ends. This CDR3 has 12 amino acids. CDR1 is SEHNR, CDR2 FQNEAQ, per germline (reference sequence). CDR3 coding DNA: TGTGCCAGCAGCCCGGACATAAACGAGCAGTACTTC. Its protein is CASSPDINEQYF.

This chain links TRBV9 with TRBJ1-5; D perhaps matches TRBD1 (6 bases). With 4 bases removed from V and 6 bases from J, the gap between germline ends came to 11 bases. This CDR3 contains 13 residues. CDR1 and CDR2 from the germline V gene are SGDLS and YYNGEE. The CDR3 nucleotides read TGTGCCAGCAGCCTCGGGGGCAGTCAGCCCCAGCATTTT. Protein product: CASSLGGSQPQHF.